The clone carrying this T cell receptor (beta chain) has ten or more counts. V lost 5 bases, J lost 2 bases, and 13 bases lay in between. Germline loops: CDR1 DFQATT, CDR2 SNEGSKA (reference sequence). The CDR3 extends over 13 amino acids. The sample originates from a study of T cells in Graves' hyperthyroidism and ophthalmopathy. Researchers amplified the TCR beta CDR3 regions from RNA transcripts. The study used the HTBI primer set for a first-round RT-PCR of the TCR CDR3. A single record per CDR3 protein comes from TCRdb applying MiXCR to the multiplex PCR reads. The sample records some 760,000 distinct CDR3 sequences, 14% being singletons. On the basis of clinical symptoms, serum thyroxine and TRAb, thyroid ultrasound and orbital computed tomography, diagnoses were made.

The sequenced sample was blood. The clonotype was recovered from a woman younger than 30 with Graves' hyperthyroidism. The chain has TRBV20-1 and TRBJ2-7; D is possibly TRBD2 (6 bases). The CDR3 region is CSASRDFTYEQYF. The CDR3 nucleotides read TGCAGTGCTTCTCGGGACTTCACCTACGAGCAGTACTTC.